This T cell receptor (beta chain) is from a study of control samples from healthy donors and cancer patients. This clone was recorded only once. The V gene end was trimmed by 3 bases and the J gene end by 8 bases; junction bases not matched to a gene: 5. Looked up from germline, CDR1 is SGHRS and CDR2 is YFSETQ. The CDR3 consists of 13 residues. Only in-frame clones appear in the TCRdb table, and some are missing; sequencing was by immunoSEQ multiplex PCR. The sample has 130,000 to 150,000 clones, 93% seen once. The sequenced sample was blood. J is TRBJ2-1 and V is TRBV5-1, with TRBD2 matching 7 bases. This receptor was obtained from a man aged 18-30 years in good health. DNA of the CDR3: TGCGCCAGCAGCTGGTGGGGGAGGGATGAGCAGTTCTTC. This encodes CASSWWGRDEQFF.